Listed below are T cell receptor beta chains from one sample, sequenced in a study of T cells in Graves' hyperthyroidism and ophthalmopathy. TCRdb re-analysed the multiplex PCR reads in MiXCR, keeping a single row per CDR3 protein. Of 300,000 to 450,000 distinct CDR3 sequences listed, less than 20% are singletons. The sequencing sample was made of blood. The source of these receptors is a young woman with Graves' hyperthyroidism that later progressed to Graves' ophthalmopathy. The CDR3 runs from the conserved cysteine through the conserved F or W. Each record gives: D gene, V gene, J gene, clone size, CDR3 protein, CDR3 DNA. D genes are given only for firm matches. A row's size may be missing; if present it is once, few, many or a size class.

>TRBD1|TRBV12-3/TRBV12-4|TRBJ2-7|.
CASSGRTGLYEQYF
TGTGCCAGCAGTGGTCGGACAGGGCTCTACGAGCAGTACTTC
>.|TRBV7-9|TRBJ1-1|many
CASSSVLNTEAFF
TGTGCCAGCAGCTCCGTCCTGAACACTGAAGCTTTCTTT
>TRBD1|TRBV29-1|TRBJ2-5|many
CSVGGQWQETQYF
TGCAGCGTTGGGGGACAGTGGCAAGAGACCCAGTACTTC
>.|TRBV20-1|TRBJ2-7|few
CSASFSWGGGQYF
TGCAGTGCTAGTTTTAGTTGGGGTGGGGGGCAGTACTTC
>TRBD1|TRBV29-1|TRBJ2-7|few
CSAQGARADEQYF
TGCAGCGCACAGGGGGCGCGGGCCGACGAGCAGTACTTC
>.|TRBV7-2|TRBJ1-5|many
CASSLAFGGTQPQHF
TGTGCCAGCAGCTTAGCGTTTGGGGGAACTCAGCCCCAGCATTTT
>TRBD2|TRBV6-1|TRBJ2-7|.
CASSEREGGHEQYF
TGTGCCAGCTCAGAGCGGGAGGGAGGCCACGAGCAGTACTTC
>.|TRBV7-2|TRBJ2-6|.
CASSFPGPRGSSGANVLTF
TGTGCCAGCAGCTTCCCCGGACCCCGGGGGAGCTCTGGGGCCAACGTCCTGACTTTC
>TRBD1|TRBV15|TRBJ2-1|.
CATSDRENEQFF
TGTGCCACCTCTGACAGGGAAAATGAGCAGTTCTTC
>TRBD1|TRBV18|TRBJ2-1|many
CASSLLGGQGYEQFF
TGTGCCAGCTCACTCCTTGGGGGACAGGGATATGAGCAGTTCTTC
>TRBD1|TRBV5-1|TRBJ2-7|once
CASSLVAGGPSEQYF
TGCGCCAGCAGCTTGGTTGCAGGGGGCCCCTCCGAGCAGTACTTC
>.|TRBV19|TRBJ2-3|.
CAWEGGPAGTRDTQYF
TGTGCCTGGGAGGGGGGACCGGCAGGGACCAGAGATACGCAGTATTTT
>.|TRBV6-5|TRBJ2-1|many
CASSYGGHEQFF
TGTGCCAGCAGTTACGGAGGGCATGAGCAGTTCTTC
>TRBD1|TRBV28|TRBJ1-3|.
CASSPGPGTGGNTIYF
TGTGCCAGCAGCCCAGGTCCCGGGACAGGGGGTAACACCATATATTTT
>TRBD1|TRBV5-5|TRBJ1-1|.
CASSLYRGGTEAFF
TGTGCCAGCAGCTTGTACAGGGGAGGGACTGAAGCTTTCTTT
>TRBD2|TRBV20-1|TRBJ2-3|many
CSARPLRGGRTDTQYF
TGCAGTGCTAGACCCCTTCGGGGGGGGCGCACAGATACGCAGTATTTT
>.|TRBV6-2/TRBV6-3|TRBJ1-1|many
CASGGGKGTEAFF
TGTGCCAGCGGGGGGGGCAAGGGCACTGAAGCTTTCTTT
>.|TRBV6-5|TRBJ2-7|.
CASRYYPTLPGAFYEQYF
TGTGCCAGCAGATACTACCCAACACTCCCGGGGGCGTTCTACGAGCAGTACTTC
>.|TRBV3-1|TRBJ1-2|many
CASSQPSGYGYTF
TGTGCCAGCAGCCAACCCTCGGGGTATGGCTACACCTTC
>.|TRBV28|TRBJ1-1|many
CASSWVNTEAFF
TGTGCCAGCAGTTGGGTGAACACTGAAGCTTTCTTT
>.|TRBV2|TRBJ2-1|many
CASSEFQEGSYNEQFF
TGTGCCAGCAGTGAATTTCAGGAGGGCTCCTACAATGAGCAGTTCTTC
>.|TRBV20-1|TRBJ1-6|few
CSAAWASSPLHF
TGCAGTGCGGCATGGGCTAGTTCACCCCTCCACTTT
>.|TRBV5-6|TRBJ2-4|few
CASSLSFGLEIKNIQYF
TGTGCCAGCAGCTTGTCATTTGGACTGGAAATCAAAAACATTCAGTACTTC
>TRBD1|TRBV20-1|TRBJ1-1|many
CIPRQGALNTEAFF
TGCATCCCTCGACAGGGGGCCCTGAACACTGAAGCTTTCTTT
>.|TRBV25-1|TRBJ2-2|.
CASSESDGPRELFF
TGTGCCAGCAGTGAATCGGACGGGCCGAGGGAGCTGTTTTTT
>.|TRBV7-9|TRBJ2-7|few
CASSLGAFEQYF
TGTGCCAGCAGCTTAGGGGCGTTCGAGCAGTACTTC